A single sample is the source of the 30 T cell receptor beta chains below, sequenced in a study of blood T cells in healthy people across ages. Together with a sample-barcoded 5' primer, a J-beta primer mix was included in a second PCR lasting 7 to 11 cycles. TCRdb reprocessed the 5' RACE reads via MiXCR and lists one record per CDR3 protein. The sample records hundreds of thousands of distinct CDR3 sequences, 46% being singletons. The sequenced sample consisted of blood. These TCRs come from an elderly man in good health.

This chain links TRBV14 with TRBJ2-5; perhaps TRBD1 as D (6 bases). The ends were cut back, 5 bases at V and 2 bases at J, with 12 bases in the middle. The CDR3 is 14 residues long. CDR1 and CDR2 from the germline V gene are SGHDN and FVKESK. The CDR3 DNA sequence: TGTGCCAGCAGCTCAGGGGCGATACAAGAGACCCAGTACTTC. Its translation: CASSSGAIQETQYF.

This clonotype was picked up a small number of times. The chain carries TRBV4-3 and TRBJ2-5, with 7 bases matching TRBD2. The CDR3 has 14 residues. Per germline, CDR1 LGHNA and CDR2 YSLEER. Unmatched junction bases numbered 10, after V lost 1 base and J lost 11 bases. The CDR3 DNA reads as TGCGCCAGCAGCCAAGGGACTAGGTCGAATGAGCAGTACTTC. Translated, it gives CASSQGTRSNEQYF.

Ten or more counts support this clonotype. This could be a read error, since a much larger clone is one nucleotide away. The CDR3: CSVLWGEQYF. DNA of the CDR3: TGCAGCGTTCTTTGGGGTGAGCAGTACTTC. The V gene is TRBV29-1, the J gene TRBJ2-5; D uncertain. Trimming took off 5 bases at V and 11 bases at J, with 12 bases between the two ends. The germline V gene has CDR1 SQVTM and CDR2 ANQGSEA. This CDR3 region has 10 residues.

The chain is built from TRBV25-1 and TRBJ2-1; 8 bases align to TRBD2. Trimming at V came to 11 bases and at J to 8 bases, leaving 11 bases not matched to a gene. The CDR3 spans 13 residues. Germline assignment: CDR1 MGHDK and CDR2 SYGVNS. The DNA of the CDR3 is TGTGCCCTATCGGAAGCGGGAGAGGATGAGCAGTTCTTC. Its protein product is CALSEAGEDEQFF.

On this clonotype: One base away lies a much larger clone, so this may be a sequencing read error. This chain connects TRBV5-5 to TRBJ2-1; D is uncertain. With the DNA end fitting TRBJ2-7 better, the J assignment may be wrong. The CDR3 contains 12 residues. Germline CDR1 reads SGHKS; CDR2 reads YYEKEE (reference sequence). CDR3 region: CASSLWYNEQYF. For the CDR3, the DNA is TGTGCCAGCAGCTTATGGTACAATGAGCAGTACTTC.

This clonotype has a count of ten or more. V usage is TRBV29-1 and J usage is TRBJ2-7; TRBD1 might be the D (5 bases). The germline V gene has CDR1 SQVTM and CDR2 ANQGSEA. This CDR3 has 11 amino acids. Trimming removed 7 bases at V and 3 bases at J, with 10 bases between. Written as DNA, the CDR3 is TGCAGCGGGTTAGGGGACTACGAGCAGTACTTC. It specifies CSGLGDYEQYF.

This clonotype was counted a few times. The V call is TRBV29-1, the J call TRBJ2-3; 10 nucleotides line up with TRBD2. Trimming removed 4 bases from V and 0 bases from J; junction bases left unmatched: 4. Per germline, CDR1 SQVTM and CDR2 ANQGSEA. This CDR3 spans 15 amino acids. The CDR3 sequence is CSVVAGGLSTDTQYF. The CDR3 DNA reads TGCAGCGTTGTAGCGGGAGGCCTGAGCACAGATACGCAGTATTTT.

At least ten counts were recorded for this clonotype. The CDR3 nucleotides are TGTGCCAGCTGGGGAGGGACAGGGGTCCACGAGCAGTACTTC. Its translation is CASWGGTGVHEQYF. V gene TRBV27 combines with J gene TRBJ2-7; 10 nucleotides line up with TRBD1. J was trimmed by 5 bases and V by 8 bases; bases with no gene match: 9. Germline V gene lookup returns CDR1 MNHEY and CDR2 SMNVEV (reference sequence). This CDR3 has 14 residues.

The V call is TRBV7-6, the J call TRBJ2-1; possibly TRBD1 or TRBD2 for D (5 bases each). Germline-derived CDR1 and CDR2 are SGHVS and FNYEAQ. This CDR3 has 14 amino acids. With 3 bases removed from V and 7 bases from J, the gap between germline ends came to 13 bases. CDR3 bases: TGTGCCAGCAGCTTCAGTCCCTGGGGGAATGAGCAGTTCTTC. Protein: CASSFSPWGNEQFF.

The chain employs TRBV27 and TRBJ2-2; 13 nucleotides align to TRBD2. V dropped 6 bases and J dropped 8; count of bases not matched to a gene: 9. CDR1 MNHEY and CDR2 SMNVEV come from the germline V gene (reference sequence). The CDR3 covers 16 residues. This CDR3 reads CASRRRTSGRGGELFF. The CDR3 DNA reads TGTGCCAGCAGACGAAGGACTAGCGGGAGAGGTGGGGAGCTGTTTTTT.

The table lists this clonotype with a few counts. The chain joins TRBV2 to TRBJ2-1; 7 bases map to TRBD1. V lost 7 bases, J lost 7 bases, and 16 bases stayed unmatched. The CDR3 sequence is 16 residues long. From germline, CDR1 is SNHLY and CDR2 FYNNEI. This CDR3 reads CASKLRQGAPKNEQFF. CDR3 bases: TGTGCCAGCAAGTTAAGACAGGGCGCTCCGAAAAATGAGCAGTTCTTC.

This clonotype was detected only a few times. This chain joins TRBV28 and TRBJ1-6; unclear D gene. Germline CDR1 is MDHEN and CDR2 is SYDVKM. The CDR3 has 11 residues. Trimming left V 6 bases short and J 10 bases short, with 7 bases between. The CDR3 DNA sequence: TGTGCCAGCAGCGAGTTGTCACCCCTCCACTTT. Amino acids: CASSELSPLHF.

This clonotype showed up just a few times. The CDR3 nucleotides read TGCGCCAGCAGCCTAAAAATCTCGGGCTCGGGGTCGAATGGCTACACCTTC. This codes for CASSLKISGSGSNGYTF. The chain has TRBV4-3 and TRBJ1-2; no clear D. CDR1 LGHNA and CDR2 YSLEER come from the germline V gene. Trimming took 4 bases from V and 6 from J, leaving 24 bases between them. The length of the CDR3 is 17 residues.

Turning to this clonotype: A much larger clonotype is one base distant, so this may be a read error. This chain connects TRBV29-1 to TRBJ2-1; D uncertain. The J call may be mistaken, given a closer DNA end match to TRBJ2-7. In germline, CDR1 is SQVTM, CDR2 ANQGSEA. This CDR3 is 14 amino acids long. For the CDR3, the DNA is TGCAGCGTTGTCGTGCGAACCTTAGGAAATGAGCAGTACTTC. This encodes CSVVVRTLGNEQYF.

There are many counts of this clonotype. V is TRBV7-2 and J is TRBJ2-5; 15 nucleotides align to TRBD2. With V trimmed by 2 bases and J by 7 bases, 5 bases remained unmatched. The CDR3 is 16 amino acids. The germline gives CDR1 SGHTA, CDR2 FQGNSA. CDR3 region: CASSLNPGLAGGTQYF. CDR3 nucleotide sequence: TGTGCCAGCAGCTTAAATCCGGGACTAGCGGGGGGGACCCAGTACTTC.

This chain links TRBV9 with TRBJ2-1, with 11 nucleotides matching TRBD2. From germline, CDR1 is SGDLS and CDR2 YYNGEE. CDR3 length: 15 amino acids. The V and J ends lost 3 bases and 10 bases, in that order; junction bases with no gene match: 9. CDR3 DNA: TGTGCCAGCAGCGCGCCCGGGACTAGCGGAGCCGAGCAGTTCTTC. Its translation is CASSAPGTSGAEQFF.

The chain combines TRBV20-1 with TRBJ2-3, with TRBD2 matching 10 bases. After removal of 1 base from V and 0 bases from J, the junction contained 7 bases not matched to a gene. The CDR3 consists of 17 residues. Germline V gene lookup returns CDR1 DFQATT and CDR2 SNEGSKA (reference sequence). As DNA, the CDR3 is TGCAGTGCTAGAGGTCCTAGCGGGGGTCCCAGCACAGATACGCAGTATTTT. This codes for CSARGPSGGPSTDTQYF.

This chain joins TRBV7-2 and TRBJ2-5; maybe TRBD2 (5 bases). CDR1 and CDR2 from the germline V gene are SGHTA and FQGNSA. Trimming pared 5 bases from V and 11 bases from J, leaving 18 bases between. This CDR3 has 13 amino acids. CDR3 loop: CASSPTPKGGQYF. CDR3 in DNA: TGTGCCAGCAGCCCCACCCCCAAGGGCGGGCAGTACTTC. Complete variable domain (other parts from reference TRBV7-2 and TRBJ2-5): GAGVSQSPSNKVTEKGKDVELRCDPISGHTALYWYRQSLGQGLEFLIYFQGNSAPDKSGLPSDRFSAERTGGSVSTLTIQRTQQEDSAVYLCASSPTPKGGQYFGPGTRLLVL.

The rearrangement joins TRBV28 to TRBJ2-3, with 9 bases matching TRBD2. The CDR3 has 15 residues. In germline, CDR1 is MDHEN, CDR2 SYDVKM. Losses at the gene ends were 6 bases for V and 4 bases for J; bases not matched to a gene: 8. Here the CDR3 reads CASRKRGADADTQYF. DNA of the CDR3: TGTGCCAGCAGGAAGCGGGGGGCTGACGCAGATACGCAGTATTTT.

The chain couples TRBV6-2 or TRBV6-3 to TRBJ2-7; 7 bases fit TRBD2. Germline V gene sequence: CDR1 MNHEY, CDR2 SVGEGT. The CDR3 length is 16 residues. With V trimmed by 0 bases and J by 3 bases, 8 bases remained unmatched. CDR3 loop: CASSYSGLGFFYEQYF. CDR3 DNA sequence: TGTGCCAGCAGTTACTCCGGACTAGGGTTTTTCTACGAGCAGTACTTC.

V is TRBV12-3 or TRBV12-4 and J is TRBJ2-7; perhaps TRBD1 as D (6 bases). V lost 2 bases and J 6 bases, leaving 14 bases between the germline ends. The CDR3 covers 14 residues. CDR3 bases: TGTGCCAGCAGTTTAAATACAGGGTTGCCCGAGCAGTACTTC. Its translation: CASSLNTGLPEQYF.

V gene TRBV3-1 combines with J gene TRBJ2-5; weak D call: TRBD2 (6 bases). The J call may be wrong; the DNA end is better matched by TRBJ2-7. The CDR3 loop spans 14 amino acids. Germline CDR1 is LGHDT and CDR2 is YNNKEL (reference sequence). The CDR3 loop reads CASSPYAGQNEQYF. The DNA for the CDR3 is TGTGCCAGCAGCCCTTATGCGGGGCAGAACGAGCAGTACTTC.

The V gene is TRBV20-1, the J gene TRBJ2-5; D is unresolved. V lost 1 base and J 0 bases, leaving 6 bases between the germline ends. The CDR3 sequence is 13 residues long. Germline lookup yields CDR1 DFQATT and CDR2 SNEGSKA (reference sequence). The CDR3 bases are TGCAGTGCTAGAGGTGGATACCAAGAGACCCAGTACTTC. It codes for CSARGGYQETQYF.

The chain uses TRBV13 and TRBJ2-7, with a weak D call TRBD2 (5 bases). Germline V CDR1 and CDR2: PRHDT, FYEKMQ (reference sequence). This CDR3 region has 15 residues. V was cut by 3 bases and J by 0 bases, with 12 bases left in between. This chain's CDR3 is CASSLARALSYEQYF. CDR3 coding DNA: TGTGCCAGCAGCTTGGCGCGGGCCCTCTCCTACGAGCAGTACTTC.

The CDR3 nucleotides read TGCAGTGCTCCGACTAGCGAAGGCAAAAACATTCAGTACTTC. Its protein product is CSAPTSEGKNIQYF. This sequence joins TRBV20-1 and TRBJ2-4; 8 bases align to TRBD2. Trimming removed 5 bases from V and 3 bases from J; junction bases left unmatched: 6. CDR1 and CDR2 from the germline V gene are DFQATT and SNEGSKA (reference sequence). This CDR3 comprises 14 residues.

The J gene is TRBJ2-5, the V gene TRBV4-3, with D perhaps matching TRBD2 (6 bases). Trimming pared 4 bases from V and 5 bases from J, leaving 17 bases between. Germline CDR1 reads LGHNA; CDR2 reads YSLEER. The CDR3 is made up of 15 amino acids. CDR3 nucleotide sequence: TGCGCCAGCAGCCCACGGGGACTCCCGCCCGAGACCCAGTACTTC. The encoded protein is CASSPRGLPPETQYF.

The rearrangement links TRBV5-1 to TRBJ2-1; 10 nucleotides align to TRBD2. Germline lookup yields CDR1 SGHRS and CDR2 YFSETQ. The length of the CDR3 is 16 residues. V shed 4 bases, J shed 7 bases, and the junction held 11 bases outside the gene matches. In DNA, the CDR3 is TGCGCCAGCAGCCAAACGACTAGCGGGCTATGGAATGAGCAGTTCTTC. It codes for CASSQTTSGLWNEQFF.

The rearrangement links TRBV7-9 to TRBJ2-5; TRBD2 agrees at 8 bases. The germline gives CDR1 SEHNR, CDR2 FQNEAQ (reference sequence). After removal of 5 bases from V and 0 bases from J, the junction contained 8 bases not matched to a gene. The CDR3 length is 16 residues. In nucleotides, the CDR3 is TGTGCCAGCAGCCACTGGACTAGCAGATACCAAGAGACCCAGTACTTC. As protein: CASSHWTSRYQETQYF.

This chain joins TRBV27 and TRBJ2-5; D might be TRBD1 or TRBD2, each matching 6 bases. The germline V and J ends were trimmed by 1 base and 5 bases, with 11 bases remaining between them. The CDR3 runs to 14 residues. CDR1 MNHEY and CDR2 SMNVEV come from the germline V gene (reference sequence). The CDR3 here is CASSLWGAEETQYF. DNA of the CDR3: TGTGCCAGCAGTTTATGGGGGGCCGAGGAGACCCAGTACTTC.

The rearrangement joins TRBV7-2 to TRBJ2-7; 7 positions agree with TRBD2. The germline V gene has CDR1 SGHTA and CDR2 FQGNSA. The CDR3 spans 16 residues. Trimming removed 3 bases from V and 0 bases from J; junction bases left unmatched: 8. As DNA, the CDR3 is TGTGCCAGCAGCTTGTATAGCGGGCCTAGCTCCTACGAGCAGTACTTC. Translation: CASSLYSGPSSYEQYF.